A single sample is the source of the 23 T cell receptor beta chains below, sequenced in a study of blood T cell repertoires in COVID-19. Profiled with immunoSEQ multiplex PCR; TCRdb holds only in-frame clones, not every one. The sample records about 190,000 clones, roughly four fifths being singletons. Sequenced input: peripheral blood. The receptors here all came from a woman in her forties with acute or convalescent COVID-19.

This chain links TRBV28 with TRBJ1-6; the D gene is possibly TRBD1 (5 bases). The ends were cut back, 5 bases at V and 4 bases at J, with 18 bases in the middle. Germline CDR1 is MDHEN and CDR2 is SYDVKM. The CDR3 spans 17 residues. This CDR3 is CASSGGDLGGYNSPLHF. The CDR3 DNA reads as TGTGCCAGCAGTGGGGGAGATCTCGGGGGGTATAATTCACCCCTCCACTTT. The complete variable domain, with remaining parts taken from reference TRBV28 and TRBJ1-6, reads DVKVTQSSRYLVKRTGEKVFLECVQDMDHENMFWYRQDPGLGLRLIYFSYDVKMKEKGDIPEGYSVSREKKERFSLILESASTNQTSMYLCASSGGDLGGYNSPLHFGNGTRLTVT.

The chain links TRBV3-1 (or the pseudogene TRBV3-2) to TRBJ1-1; maybe TRBD1 (5 bases). V was trimmed by 4 bases and J by 5 bases, leaving 11 bases between them. CDR1 is LGHDT, CDR2 YNNKEL, per germline (reference sequence). The CDR3 is made up of 13 amino acids. The CDR3 region has the DNA TGTGCCAGCAGCCTCCAGGACAAAACTGAAGCTTTCTTT. It encodes CASSLQDKTEAFF.

The chain couples TRBV11-3 to TRBJ2-1, with D perhaps TRBD2 (5 bases). Germline loops: CDR1 SGHNT, CDR2 YENEEA. This CDR3 is built from 16 residues. The V end lost 4 bases, the J end lost 7 bases, and 20 bases lay between the germline ends. The CDR3 spells CASSSGPGREANEQFF. For the CDR3, the DNA is TGTGCCAGCAGCTCAGGCCCGGGAAGAGAGGCGAATGAGCAGTTCTTC.

This clone has a single count. The chain carries TRBV2 and TRBJ2-1; 7 positions agree with TRBD2. Germline V CDR1 and CDR2: SNHLY, FYNNEI. The ends lost 4 bases at V and 7 bases at J; junction bases unmatched: 10. CDR3 size: 15 residues. CDR3 DNA sequence: TGTGCCAGCAGTGGGATTAGCGGGCAAGATAATGAGCAGTTCTTC. The encoded protein is CASSGISGQDNEQFF.

V and J are TRBV19 and TRBJ2-5; a weak D match, TRBD1 (5 bases). The CDR3 consists of 16 residues. Germline V lookup: CDR1 LNHDA, CDR2 SQIVND (reference sequence). Deletions cut 0 bases from V and 1 base from J, with 12 bases between. The CDR3 nucleotides are TGTGCCAGTAGTATAGATTCAGGGTCGGGCCAAGAGACCCAGTACTTC. It is translated as CASSIDSGSGQETQYF.

This clone was seen more than once but under ten times. V is TRBV7-9 and J is TRBJ2-7, with D perhaps matching TRBD2 (5 bases). CDR1 SEHNR and CDR2 FQNEAQ come from the germline V gene (reference sequence). Trimming removed 5 bases from V and 7 bases from J, with 9 bases in between. This CDR3 contains 11 residues. The CDR3 loop reads CASSQEVEQYF. CDR3 coding DNA: TGTGCCAGCAGCCAGGAGGTGGAGCAGTACTTC. The variable domain in full, with the rest retrieved from reference TRBV7-9 and TRBJ2-7, is DTGVSQNPRHKITKRGQNVTFRCDPISEHNRLYWYRQTLGQGPEFLTYFQNEAQLEKSRLLSDRFSAERPKGSFSTLEIQRTEQGDSAMYLCASSQEVEQYFGPGTRLTVT.

The V and J genes are TRBV5-1 and TRBJ2-5; 7 bases map to TRBD2. After removal of 7 bases from V and 0 bases from J, the junction contained 3 bases not matched to a gene. Per germline, CDR1 SGHRS and CDR2 YFSETQ. The CDR3 consists of 13 residues. The CDR3 coding sequence is TGCGCCAGCGGCGGGGGAAACCAAGAGACCCAGTACTTC. Its protein product is CASGGGNQETQYF.

The chain couples TRBV7-2 to TRBJ2-2, with D uncertain. V was cut by 5 bases and J by 4 bases, with 11 bases left in between. Germline lookup yields CDR1 SGHTA and CDR2 FQGNSA. The CDR3 spans 14 residues. In nucleotides, the CDR3 is TGTGCCAGCAGCCTAGGTAGTCTCACCGGGGAGCTGTTTTTT. It is translated as CASSLGSLTGELFF.

The chain couples TRBV11-2 to TRBJ2-7, with D possibly TRBD2 on 6 matching bases. The CDR3 has 14 residues. Germline V gives CDR1 SGHAT, CDR2 FQNNGV. V gave up 5 bases and J gave up 3 bases, with 14 bases separating them. The CDR3 bases are TGTGCCAGCAGCATCCGACGGGAGAGCTACGAGCAGTACTTC. It is translated as CASSIRRESYEQYF.

The chain recombines TRBV5-1 with TRBJ2-4; tentatively, D is TRBD1 (6 bases). Trimming shortened V by 4 bases and J by 3 bases, and 11 bases separated the two germline ends. There are 14 residues in the CDR3. Germline values: CDR1 SGHRS, CDR2 YFSETQ. The CDR3 loop is CASSGQIGKNIQYF. In DNA form, the CDR3 reads TGCGCCAGCAGCGGACAGATCGGCAAAAACATTCAGTACTTC.

The CDR3: CASSNHGQGADGYTF. The CDR3 nucleotides read TGTGCCAGCAGCAACCATGGACAGGGGGCGGATGGCTACACCTTC. This chain joins TRBV3-1 (or the pseudogene TRBV3-2) and TRBJ1-2, with 11 bases fitting TRBD1. This CDR3 has 15 residues. V gave up 5 bases and J gave up 6 bases; unmatched junction bases: 8. Germline values: CDR1 LGHDT, CDR2 YNNKEL (reference sequence).

The chain carries TRBV15 and TRBJ2-1, with TRBD2 identical over 9 bases. The V and J ends lost 3 bases and 6 bases, in that order; junction bases with no gene match: 9. In germline, CDR1 is LNHNV, CDR2 YYDKDF (reference sequence). The CDR3 extends over 16 amino acids. CDR3 protein: CATSREIAGVRNEQFF. In DNA form, the CDR3 reads TGTGCCACCAGCAGGGAAATAGCGGGAGTACGCAATGAGCAGTTCTTC.

This chain uses TRBV6-6 with TRBJ2-7, with 7 nucleotides matching TRBD1. With 2 bases clipped from V and 3 bases from J, the junction kept 4 bases outside the gene matches. This CDR3 comprises 14 residues. Per germline, CDR1 MNHNY and CDR2 SVGAGI (reference sequence). CDR3 DNA: TGTGCCAGCAGTTACAACAGGGGCCTCTACGAGCAGTACTTC. Its protein is CASSYNRGLYEQYF.

In nucleotides, the CDR3 is TGTGCCAGCAGCTTGGCCGGAGTAACCGGGGAGCTGTTTTTT. Its protein product is CASSLAGVTGELFF. The chain joins TRBV5-4 to TRBJ2-2; D uncertain. Per the germline V gene, CDR1 is SGHNT and CDR2 is YYREEE (reference sequence). V was cut by 0 bases and J by 5 bases, with 8 bases left in between. This CDR3 contains 14 residues.

This clone was found a few times. This chain uses TRBV7-9 with TRBJ1-5; possibly TRBD1 for D (6 bases). CDR1 and CDR2 from the germline V gene are SEHNR and FQNEAQ (reference sequence). The V gene lost 1 base and the J gene lost 7 bases, with 8 bases spanning the gap. The CDR3 extends over 13 amino acids. The chain's CDR3 is CASSLGQGQPQHF. CDR3 nucleotides: TGTGCCAGCAGCTTAGGTCAGGGGCAGCCCCAGCATTTT.

The chain joins TRBV3-1 (or the pseudogene TRBV3-2) to TRBJ1-3; D not certain. CDR1 LGHDT and CDR2 YNNKEL come from the germline V gene (reference sequence). Trimming cost V 4 bases and J 3 bases, with 4 bases left between them. This CDR3 is 12 amino acids long. This CDR3 is CASSRVGNTIYF. DNA for the CDR3: TGTGCCAGCAGCCGAGTTGGAAACACCATATATTTT.

The chain couples TRBV6-1 to TRBJ1-1; 8 bases match TRBD1. Germline lookup yields CDR1 MNHNS and CDR2 SASEGT. The CDR3 runs to 15 residues. J gave up 5 bases and V 2 bases, and 7 bases lay outside the gene matches. In DNA form, the CDR3 reads TGTGCCAGCAGTGAAATGGGGACAGGTGCAACTGAAGCTTTCTTT. It codes for CASSEMGTGATEAFF.

This chain uses TRBV24-1 with TRBJ2-5; 10 bases are shared with TRBD2. CDR1 is KGHDR and CDR2 is SFDVKD in the germline V gene. The trim removed 3 bases at V and 3 bases at J, leaving 6 bases unmatched. The CDR3 covers 16 residues. CDR3 in amino acids: CATSDPALAGEETQYF. CDR3 sequence (DNA): TGTGCCACCAGTGATCCCGCCCTAGCGGGAGAAGAGACCCAGTACTTC.

CDR3 region: CATSSPRAGGKYF. CDR3 coding DNA: TGTGCCACCAGCAGCCCCAGGGCGGGGGGCAAGTATTTT. The chain has TRBV15 and TRBJ2-3, with 8 bases that match TRBD2. Germline CDR1 LNHNV, CDR2 YYDKDF (reference sequence). Trimming cost V 3 bases and J 13 bases; bases outside gene matches: 9. This CDR3 contains 13 residues.

This clone was seen more than once but under ten times. The genes are TRBV3-1 (or the pseudogene TRBV3-2) and TRBJ1-5, with no clear D. Germline V gene lookup returns CDR1 LGHDT and CDR2 YNNKEL (reference sequence). The V gene lost 6 bases and the J gene lost 0 bases, with 12 bases spanning the gap. There are 15 residues in the CDR3. CDR3 loop: CASSPGTYSNQPQHF. The CDR3 DNA follows: TGTGCCAGCAGTCCAGGAACTTATAGCAATCAGCCCCAGCATTTT.

The J gene is TRBJ2-1, the V gene TRBV6-5, with D unclear. This CDR3 comprises 12 residues. Germline assignment: CDR1 MNHEY and CDR2 SVGAGI. Trimming removed 6 bases from V and 10 bases from J, with 13 bases in between. The CDR3 protein is CASSASLWEQFF. In DNA form, the CDR3 reads TGTGCCAGCAGCGCTAGTTTGTGGGAGCAGTTCTTC.

V and J are TRBV11-2 and TRBJ2-3, with D possibly matching TRBD2 (6 bases). The length of the CDR3 is 15 residues. V lost 1 base and J lost 0, with 8 bases in between. Germline CDR1 is SGHAT and CDR2 is FQNNGV. The CDR3 protein is CASSLGRGSTDTQYF. The CDR3 DNA follows: TGTGCCAGCAGCTTAGGGCGGGGTAGCACAGATACGCAGTATTTT.

The V gene is TRBV9, the J gene TRBJ2-7, with TRBD2 identical over 11 bases. The CDR3 has 15 amino acids. Germline V gives CDR1 SGDLS, CDR2 YYNGEE. V lost 0 bases, J lost 5 bases, and 4 bases stayed unmatched. CDR3: CASSVGTSGYHEQYF. The CDR3 nucleotides are TGTGCCAGCAGCGTAGGGACTAGCGGGTACCACGAGCAGTACTTC. Full variable domain (remainder filled in from reference TRBV9 and TRBJ2-7): DSGVTQTPKHLITATGQRVTLRCSPRSGDLSVYWYQQSLDQGLQFLIQYYNGEERAKGNILERFSAQQFPDLHSELNLSSLELGDSALYFCASSVGTSGYHEQYFGPGTRLTVT.